These 15 T cell receptor beta chains came from one sample sequenced in a study of Graves' ophthalmopathy and Graves' hyperthyroidism. The TCR beta CDR3 regions underwent amplification from RNA transcripts. HTBI primers primed a first-round RT-PCR, and a second-round multiplex PCR followed. Via MiXCR, TCRdb re-called the multiplex PCR reads, giving one row per CDR3 protein. The sample consists of 1 million to 1.3 million distinct CDR3 sequences, about 38% of them appearing once. Material: peripheral blood or thyroid tissue (not recorded which). These receptor sequences come from an adult man with Graves' hyperthyroidism.

V usage is TRBV29-1 and J usage is TRBJ1-2; D call uncertain. Trimming removed 4 bases at V and 7 bases at J, with 10 bases between. The CDR3 totals 11 residues. In germline, CDR1 is SQVTM, CDR2 ANQGSEA. The CDR3 loop reads CSVGRGGGYTF. CDR3 DNA: TGCAGCGTTGGACGGGGTGGTGGCTACACCTTC.

This rearrangement joins TRBV13 to TRBJ2-7; D not certain. Trimming took 5 bases from V and 1 from J, leaving 15 bases between them. This CDR3 has 15 amino acids. Per germline, CDR1 PRHDT and CDR2 FYEKMQ (reference sequence). CDR3 in amino acids: CASSERPTPSYEQYF. For the CDR3, the DNA is TGTGCCAGCAGCGAAAGGCCGACGCCGTCCTACGAGCAGTACTTC.

To note about this clonotype: This could be a read error, since a much larger clone is one nucleotide away. This chain uses TRBV12-3 or TRBV12-4 with TRBJ1-5, with TRBD1 as a possible D gene (6 bases). The CDR3 is 15 amino acids. Trimming removed 0 bases at V and 8 bases at J, with 14 bases between. The CDR3 region is CASSLADSIRKPQHF. The CDR3 nucleotides read TGTGCCAGCAGTTTAGCGGACAGTATCAGGAAGCCCCAGCATTTT.

This clonotype was detected ten times or more. The chain couples TRBV7-2 to TRBJ1-4; no definite D call. V lost 5 bases to trimming and J lost 8 bases, with 21 bases between them. CDR1 is SGHTA, CDR2 FQGNSA, per germline. The CDR3 sequence is 16 residues long. CDR3: CASSLELTANLEKLFF. The CDR3 region has the DNA TGTGCCAGCAGCCTGGAACTTACCGCGAATCTGGAAAAACTGTTTTTT.

V and J are TRBV5-5 and TRBJ2-7; 11 bases line up with TRBD2. The CDR3 has 16 amino acids. V lost 0 bases and J lost 4; bases outside the gene matches: 6. In germline, CDR1 is SGHKS, CDR2 YYEKEE (reference sequence). CDR3 in amino acids: CASSLAPGLAEYEQYF. CDR3 bases: TGTGCCAGCAGCTTGGCCCCGGGACTAGCGGAGTACGAGCAGTACTTC.

This clonotype came up many times. This rearrangement joins TRBV15 to TRBJ1-6; unclear D gene. Trimming removed 3 bases at V and 11 bases at J, with 17 bases between. The CDR3 covers 15 residues. CDR1 and CDR2 (germline): LNHNV, YYDKDF (reference sequence). The CDR3 spells CATSSQRSGGPPLHF. The CDR3 DNA follows: TGTGCCACCAGCAGCCAGCGGAGTGGTGGACCACCCCTCCACTTT.

This sequence joins TRBV7-2 and TRBJ1-1, with 8 nucleotides matching TRBD1. Unmatched junction bases numbered 6, after V lost 0 bases and J lost 0 bases. Germline values: CDR1 SGHTA, CDR2 FQGNSA. The CDR3 spans 17 residues. Here the CDR3 DNA reads TGTGCCAGCAGCTTAGCCGGACAGGGAACCATGAACACTGAAGCTTTCTTT. It codes for CASSLAGQGTMNTEAFF.

This clonotype was counted a few times. The rearrangement uses TRBV11-2 and TRBJ2-7; D is tentatively TRBD1 or TRBD2 (5 bases each). The germline gives CDR1 SGHAT, CDR2 FQNNGV. There are 15 residues in the CDR3. The V gene lost 5 bases and the J gene lost 6 bases, with 20 bases spanning the gap. CDR3 protein: CASSPIRDPPTEQYF. For the CDR3, the DNA is TGTGCCAGCAGCCCAATCCGGGACCCCCCGACCGAGCAGTACTTC.

This clonotype was seen only a few times. The chain combines TRBV28 with TRBJ2-7; no clear D gene. The ends were cut back, 6 bases at V and 4 bases at J, with 13 bases in the middle. The CDR3 is 13 amino acids. The germline V gene has CDR1 MDHEN and CDR2 SYDVKM. The chain's CDR3 is CASSRKWRYEQYF. CDR3 sequence (DNA): TGTGCCAGCAGCCGCAAGTGGCGGTACGAGCAGTACTTC.

This chain connects TRBV7-2 to TRBJ2-5; possible D gene TRBD1, 6 bases. Germline V gives CDR1 SGHTA, CDR2 FQGNSA. The CDR3 totals 12 residues. V gave up 5 bases and J gave up 7 bases, with 11 bases separating them. The CDR3 protein is CASSKTGMTQYF. Written as DNA, the CDR3 is TGTGCCAGCAGCAAAACAGGGATGACCCAGTACTTC.

V gene TRBV20-1 combines with J gene TRBJ1-2; D is uncertain. Germline lookup yields CDR1 DFQATT and CDR2 SNEGSKA (reference sequence). V was trimmed by 1 base and J by 3 bases, leaving 6 bases between them. This CDR3 has 12 residues. CDR3 nucleotide sequence: TGCAGTGCTAGAGTACCGTACTATGGCTACACCTTC. It encodes CSARVPYYGYTF.

Worth noting for this clonotype: Lacking the conserved final phenylalanine or tryptophan, this CDR3 likely reflects a read error. Because the CDR3's place on the DNA is in doubt, the DNA is left out and the CDR3 is given as listed by TCRdb. The chain has TRBV9 and TRBJ1-6. Germline-derived CDR1 and CDR2 are SGDLS and YYNGEE. The CDR3 totals 9 residues, both ends included. CDR3 in amino acids: CASSVDGGG.

V gene TRBV7-9 combines with J gene TRBJ2-7; the D call may be TRBD1 or TRBD2 (5 bases each). This CDR3 spans 15 amino acids. Germline V gene data show CDR1 as SEHNR and CDR2 as FQNEAQ (reference sequence). The germline V and J ends were trimmed by 5 bases and 0 bases, with 14 bases remaining between them. The CDR3, as DNA: TGTGCCAGCAGCCCGGCTGGGGGTAACTCCTACGAGCAGTACTTC. Amino acid sequence: CASSPAGGNSYEQYF. Together with reference TRBV7-9 and TRBJ2-7, the CDR3 gives the full variable domain: DTGVSQNPRHKITKRGQNVTFRCDPISEHNRLYWYRQTLGQGPEFLTYFQNEAQLEKSRLLSDRFSAERPKGSFSTLEIQRTEQGDSAMYLCASSPAGGNSYEQYFGPGTRLTVT.

The sample holds many counts of this clonotype. The genes are TRBV7-2 and TRBJ2-5; possibly TRBD2 for D (5 bases). CDR3 size: 12 residues. Germline V lookup: CDR1 SGHTA, CDR2 FQGNSA. V dropped 5 bases and J dropped 5 bases, with 9 bases sitting between them. The CDR3 sequence is CASSPIAETQYF. The CDR3 region has the DNA TGTGCCAGCAGCCCTATAGCGGAGACCCAGTACTTC.

This clonotype was seen repeatedly, ten times or more. The chain recombines TRBV29-1 with TRBJ1-1; D is perhaps TRBD1 (6 bases). Trimming removed 7 bases at V and 4 bases at J, with 13 bases between. This CDR3 comprises 12 residues. Germline CDR1 and CDR2: SQVTM and ANQGSEA. CDR3 coding DNA: TGCAGCGACAGACGGGGGGCCACTGAAGCTTTCTTT. Translation: CSDRRGATEAFF.